The 13 T cell receptor beta chains below all came from one sample that was sequenced in a study of OX40 agonist ivuxolimab in advanced cancers. Assay: immunoSEQ multiplex PCR; the TCRdb copy retains only in-frame clones and omits some. Here the sample spans 40,000 or so clones, 82% being singletons. The input for sequencing was CD4+ or CD8+ T cells sorted from blood, taken in a trial of the OX40 agonist ivuxolimab. The receptors here all came from an adult with an advanced solid tumor such as melanoma, head and neck, liver or kidney cancer.

The chain combines TRBV7-9 with TRBJ2-3; 12 bases are a match to TRBD2. The germline V gene has CDR1 SEHNR and CDR2 FQNEAQ (reference sequence). The CDR3 totals 17 residues. The J segment lost 2 bases and the V segment lost 2 bases, leaving 5 bases of the junction unmatched. This chain's CDR3 is CASSLSTSGRPTDTQYF. The CDR3, as DNA: TGTGCCAGCAGCTTATCAACTAGCGGGAGGCCCACAGATACGCAGTATTTT.

The chain couples TRBV2 to TRBJ2-1; D may match TRBD1 or TRBD2 (6 bases each). V lost 8 bases and J lost 2, with 13 bases in between. Germline CDR1 reads SNHLY; CDR2 reads FYNNEI. The CDR3 runs to 14 residues. The CDR3 DNA reads TGTGCCAGCGGATCGGGGGCAGCCTACAATGAGCAGTTCTTC. Protein: CASGSGAAYNEQFF.

The rearrangement links TRBV7-9 to TRBJ1-2; 7 nucleotides align to TRBD1. The CDR3 has 18 amino acids. V dropped 1 base and J dropped 2; count of bases not matched to a gene: 13. Germline loops: CDR1 SEHNR, CDR2 FQNEAQ (reference sequence). This CDR3 reads CASSLVFSGTAINYGYTF. Here the CDR3 DNA reads TGTGCCAGCAGCTTAGTTTTTTCCGGGACAGCGATCAACTATGGCTACACCTTC. The full variable domain, completed using reference TRBV7-9 and TRBJ1-2, is DTGVSQNPRHKITKRGQNVTFRCDPISEHNRLYWYRQTLGQGPEFLTYFQNEAQLEKSRLLSDRFSAERPKGSFSTLEIQRTEQGDSAMYLCASSLVFSGTAINYGYTFGSGTRLTVV.

The chain combines TRBV18 with TRBJ1-1; D gene ambiguous. The CDR3 runs 13 residues. Trimming pared 2 bases from V and 3 bases from J, leaving 7 bases between. Looked up from germline, CDR1 is KGHSH and CDR2 is LQKENI. In DNA, the CDR3 is TGTGCCAGCTCACCATCGGAGGACACTGAAGCTTTCTTT. Translating it yields CASSPSEDTEAFF.

V gene TRBV7-9 combines with J gene TRBJ2-1; D is undetermined. V lost 5 bases to trimming and J lost 6 bases, with 11 bases between them. In germline, CDR1 is SEHNR, CDR2 FQNEAQ (reference sequence). The CDR3 spans 13 residues. CDR3 nucleotide sequence: TGTGCCAGCAGCGGAAGTATCGGCAATGAGCAGTTCTTC. Protein: CASSGSIGNEQFF.

The chain has TRBV7-6 and TRBJ1-2; D unclear. Per germline, CDR1 SGHVS and CDR2 FNYEAQ. The length of the CDR3 is 16 residues. Trimming stripped 4 bases from V and 2 bases from J, with 17 bases between. The CDR3 bases are TGTGCCAGCAGCTCGCAACCCAGAGGACGAAACTATGGCTACACCTTC. It specifies CASSSQPRGRNYGYTF.

The rearrangement links TRBV5-4 to TRBJ2-2, with D perhaps TRBD1 (5 bases). CDR1 is SGHNT and CDR2 is YYREEE in the germline V gene (reference sequence). V was trimmed by 2 bases and J by 6 bases, leaving 8 bases between them. This CDR3 contains 13 residues. CDR3 protein: CASSFQGAGELFF. The CDR3 DNA sequence: TGTGCCAGCAGCTTTCAGGGCGCCGGGGAGCTGTTTTTT.

This sequence joins TRBV29-1 and TRBJ2-1; 10 positions match TRBD1. V lost 5 bases and J lost 8; bases outside the gene matches: 6. Germline V gives CDR1 SQVTM, CDR2 ANQGSEA. This CDR3 region has 13 residues. The CDR3 spells CSVSGTGVYEQFF. The CDR3, as DNA: TGCAGCGTTTCCGGGACAGGGGTTTATGAGCAGTTCTTC.

The chain has TRBV14 and TRBJ1-2; 8 nucleotides match TRBD1. The CDR3 spans 14 residues. The germline V gene encodes CDR1 SGHDN and CDR2 FVKESK. V gave up 4 bases and J gave up 5 bases; unmatched junction bases: 6. The CDR3 DNA follows: TGTGCCAGCAGCCGGGCCGGGACAGGATATGGCTACACCTTC. It codes for CASSRAGTGYGYTF.

In its sample, this clone was seen a few times. The rearrangement links TRBV7-7 to TRBJ2-1; the match to TRBD2 covers 11 bases. The V gene's germline CDR1 is SSHAT and CDR2 FNYEAQ (reference sequence). The length of the CDR3 is 14 residues. The junction had 4 bases not matched to a gene; V was cut back by 0 bases and J by 12 bases. The CDR3 nucleotides are TGTGCCAGCAGCTTAGCGGGCCTAGCGGGAGGGCAGTTCTTC. Its protein is CASSLAGLAGGQFF.

The chain employs TRBV19 and TRBJ2-1; TRBD1 aligns across 9 bases. The V gene's germline CDR1 is LNHDA and CDR2 SQIVND (reference sequence). This CDR3 is 14 amino acids long. V lost 10 bases and J lost 8; bases outside the gene matches: 12. CDR3 protein: CATDRGSRGDEQFF. The DNA for the CDR3 is TGTGCCACCGACAGGGGGAGCAGGGGGGATGAGCAGTTCTTC.

This clone was picked up one time. This sequence joins TRBV9 and TRBJ2-2, with unresolved D. This CDR3 region has 17 residues. Trimming cost V 0 bases and J 2 bases, with 14 bases left between them. The germline V gene has CDR1 SGDLS and CDR2 YYNGEE. DNA of the CDR3: TGTGCCAGCAGCGTAGAATGGGGAAAACCCAACACCGGGGAGCTGTTTTTT. Translating gives CASSVEWGKPNTGELFF.

V gene TRBV27 combines with J gene TRBJ2-1, with 9 positions matching TRBD2. J gave up 9 bases and V 10 bases, and 16 bases lay outside the gene matches. CDR1 is MNHEY, CDR2 SMNVEV, per germline (reference sequence). The CDR3 spans 15 residues. CDR3: CATTLAGVGRSEQFF. CDR3 DNA: TGTGCCACCACCTTAGCGGGAGTGGGAAGGAGTGAGCAGTTCTTC.